The 21 T cell receptor beta chains below were found in one sample sequenced in a study of blood T cell repertoires in COVID-19. Repertoires were generated with immunoSEQ multiplex PCR, while TCRdb's copy carries only in-frame clones and drops some. The sample lists approximately 230,000 clones, under 90% occurring once. The source material was PBMCs or T cells enriched from blood (not recorded which). These receptors were collected from a man in his forties who had recovered from COVID-19.

About this clone itself: At the DNA level, this CDR3 is encoded by other sequences in the same sample as well. The genes are TRBV29-1 and TRBJ2-7; a possible D gene is TRBD1 (5 bases). The CDR3 runs 12 residues. CDR1 and CDR2 from the germline V gene are SQVTM and ANQGSEA. Trimming left V 3 bases short and J 1 base short, with 7 bases between. CDR3 DNA: TGCAGCGTTGAGTCAGGGTCCTACGAGCAGTACTTC. It specifies CSVESGSYEQYF.

The chain has TRBV29-1 and TRBJ1-1; 8 bases are a match to TRBD1. Germline V lookup: CDR1 SQVTM, CDR2 ANQGSEA. This CDR3 comprises 12 residues. Unmatched junction bases numbered 5, after V lost 8 bases and J lost 3 bases. CDR3 residues: CSLQDRDTEAFF. The CDR3 DNA sequence: TGCAGCCTCCAGGACAGGGACACTGAAGCTTTCTTT.

V gene TRBV28 combines with J gene TRBJ2-7; no clear D. Trimming pared 4 bases from V and 1 base from J, leaving 8 bases between. Germline-derived CDR1 and CDR2 are MDHEN and SYDVKM. The CDR3 has 13 amino acids. The chain's CDR3 is CASSSQNSYEQYF. DNA for the CDR3: TGTGCCAGCAGTTCGCAGAATTCCTACGAGCAGTACTTC.

There are a few counts of this clone. The chain recombines TRBV19 with TRBJ2-7; 7 positions match TRBD2. With V trimmed by 3 bases and J by 3 bases, 8 bases remained unmatched. This CDR3 is 15 amino acids long. Germline loops: CDR1 LNHDA, CDR2 SQIVND (reference sequence). The CDR3 sequence is CASSIDGRPYYEQYF. The CDR3 nucleotides are TGTGCCAGTAGTATTGACGGGAGGCCTTACTACGAGCAGTACTTC.

This sequence joins TRBV7-9 and TRBJ1-4; tentative D call: TRBD1 (6 bases). There are 15 residues in the CDR3. The germline V and J ends were trimmed by 6 bases and 2 bases, with 13 bases remaining between them. Germline V gene sequence: CDR1 SEHNR, CDR2 FQNEAQ (reference sequence). The CDR3 reads CASSSIGGTNEKLFF. CDR3 sequence (DNA): TGTGCCAGCAGTTCAATAGGGGGTACTAATGAAAAACTGTTTTTT.

V usage is TRBV2 and J usage is TRBJ1-4; D not certain. CDR1 is SNHLY and CDR2 is FYNNEI in the germline V gene. Trimming took 6 bases from V and 8 from J, leaving 10 bases between them. This CDR3 spans 12 amino acids. This chain's CDR3 is CASSGVGEKLFF. CDR3 nucleotide sequence: TGTGCCAGCAGCGGGGTCGGGGAAAAACTGTTTTTT.

V is TRBV3-1 (or the pseudogene TRBV3-2) and J is TRBJ2-7; 7 bases match TRBD2. The CDR3 is 16 residues long. With 0 bases clipped from V and 2 bases from J, the junction kept 7 bases outside the gene matches. Germline V CDR1 and CDR2: LGHDT, YNNKEL (reference sequence). The CDR3 DNA reads TGTGCCAGCAGCCAAGATGTTGCGGGGGATACCTACGAGCAGTACTTC. Its translation: CASSQDVAGDTYEQYF.

The chain is built from TRBV15 and TRBJ1-1, with D perhaps TRBD1 (5 bases). The CDR3 loop spans 16 amino acids. The V gene lost 0 bases and the J gene lost 5 bases, with 16 bases spanning the gap. In germline, CDR1 is LNHNV, CDR2 YYDKDF (reference sequence). This chain's CDR3 is CATSRDSGPMGTEAFF. CDR3 DNA: TGTGCCACCAGCAGAGATTCAGGGCCCATGGGGACTGAAGCTTTCTTT. The variable domain in full, completed from reference TRBV15 and TRBJ1-1, reads DAMVIQNPRYQVTQFGKPVTLSCSQTLNHNVMYWYQQKSSQAPKLLFHYYDKDFNNEADTPDNFQSRRPNTSFCFLDIRSPGLGDTAMYLCATSRDSGPMGTEAFFGQGTRLTVV.

In its sample, this clone was seen once. The chain recombines TRBV7-9 with TRBJ2-7; D ambiguous. The germline V gene encodes CDR1 SEHNR and CDR2 FQNEAQ (reference sequence). The ends were cut back, 1 base at V and 4 bases at J, with 5 bases in the middle. The CDR3 runs 12 residues. The CDR3 bases are TGTGCCAGCAGCTTAGGGGCTTACGAGCAGTACTTC. Protein product: CASSLGAYEQYF.

This chain joins TRBV27 and TRBJ2-3; possibly TRBD2 for D (6 bases). Germline values: CDR1 MNHEY, CDR2 SMNVEV (reference sequence). V gave up 7 bases and J gave up 6 bases, with 20 bases separating them. The CDR3 has 15 residues. CDR3 in amino acids: CASTRVGLLSDTQYF. As DNA, the CDR3 is TGTGCCAGCACGAGGGTGGGACTCCTCTCGGATACGCAGTATTTT.

The chain links TRBV10-3 to TRBJ2-3; D perhaps matches TRBD2 (5 bases). The V and J ends lost 2 bases and 0 bases respectively, with 12 bases between them. Germline V gives CDR1 ENHRY, CDR2 SYGVKD. The length of the CDR3 is 16 residues. CDR3 sequence: CAISESSAPSTDTQYF. The CDR3, as DNA: TGTGCCATCAGTGAGAGTAGCGCACCTAGCACAGATACGCAGTATTTT.

J is TRBJ1-2 and V is TRBV28; 7 nucleotides align to TRBD1. The CDR3 loop spans 14 amino acids. V lost 3 bases, J lost 7 bases, and 8 bases stayed unmatched. Germline values: CDR1 MDHEN, CDR2 SYDVKM. The CDR3 spells CASSFGTEHSGYTF. Written as DNA, the CDR3 is TGTGCCAGCAGTTTCGGGACAGAGCATAGTGGCTACACCTTC.

This clone appeared a few times. V usage is TRBV19 and J usage is TRBJ2-7; D is ambiguous. The CDR3 sequence is 14 residues long. The germline gives CDR1 LNHDA, CDR2 SQIVND (reference sequence). V lost 2 bases, J lost 2 bases, and 10 bases lay in between. CDR3 in DNA: TGTGCCAGTAGTATACGAGTGTTCACCTACGAGCAGTACTTC. Translating gives CASSIRVFTYEQYF.

This chain uses TRBV9 with TRBJ1-2, with a tentative D call TRBD1 (6 bases). The V gene lost 8 bases and the J gene lost 4 bases, with 15 bases spanning the gap. Germline assignment: CDR1 SGDLS and CDR2 YYNGEE. The CDR3 consists of 13 residues. DNA of the CDR3: TGTGCCAGTAGCTTACAGGGATCCTATGGCTACACCTTC. It translates to CASSLQGSYGYTF.

The chain couples TRBV3-1 (or the pseudogene TRBV3-2) to TRBJ2-1; 8 bases fit TRBD2. J gave up 0 bases and V 3 bases, and 4 bases lay outside the gene matches. The CDR3 totals 16 residues. CDR1 is LGHDT, CDR2 YNNKEL, per germline (reference sequence). The CDR3 region is CASSHWGTSSYNEQFF. The CDR3 nucleotides read TGTGCCAGCAGCCATTGGGGGACTAGCTCCTACAATGAGCAGTTCTTC.

The rearrangement joins TRBV29-1 to TRBJ1-2; no firm D call. V was trimmed by 6 bases and J by 4 bases, leaving 15 bases between them. This CDR3 contains 13 residues. Germline CDR1 is SQVTM and CDR2 is ANQGSEA. The CDR3 here is CSVETVSGYGYTF. The CDR3 DNA sequence: TGCAGCGTCGAAACCGTGAGCGGCTATGGCTACACCTTC.

The V gene is TRBV27, the J gene TRBJ1-2; D call uncertain. The CDR3 is 14 residues long. V shed 5 bases and J shed 4 bases, with 14 bases lying between them. Germline assignment: CDR1 MNHEY and CDR2 SMNVEV (reference sequence). The CDR3 nucleotides read TGTGCCAGCAGTGTTACGAGGGTTAGCTATGGCTACACCTTC. Its protein product is CASSVTRVSYGYTF.

This clone was seen ten or more times. The J gene is TRBJ1-1, the V gene TRBV29-1, with 7 bases lining up with TRBD1. Trimming cost V 8 bases and J 0 bases; bases outside gene matches: 15. Germline CDR1 and CDR2: SQVTM and ANQGSEA. The CDR3 is 16 residues long. The CDR3 DNA reads as TGCAGCCCACGGGACAGCTCTTTATTCATGAACACTGAAGCTTTCTTT. Amino acid sequence: CSPRDSSLFMNTEAFF.

The chain couples TRBV28 to TRBJ1-3; D remains unclear. Germline lookup yields CDR1 MDHEN and CDR2 SYDVKM. The CDR3 runs to 19 residues. V lost 2 bases and J 0 bases, leaving 20 bases between the germline ends. This CDR3 reads CASSLPLSGLSDSGNTIYF. CDR3 DNA: TGTGCCAGCAGTTTACCCTTGTCCGGTTTAAGCGACTCTGGAAACACCATATATTTT.

In its sample, this clone was seen a few times. This rearrangement joins TRBV3-1 (or the pseudogene TRBV3-2) to TRBJ1-4; 8 nucleotides line up with TRBD1. CDR1 LGHDT and CDR2 YNNKEL come from the germline V gene (reference sequence). The trim removed 2 bases at V and 7 bases at J, leaving 12 bases unmatched. The CDR3 is 17 residues long. CDR3 nucleotide sequence: TGTGCCAGCAGCCAATTGCCCCTTCGGACAGGGATTGAAAAACTGTTTTTT. Residues: CASSQLPLRTGIEKLFF.

Details on this clone: The sample contains more than one DNA sequence encoding this CDR3. J is TRBJ2-3 and V is TRBV4-3; D is undetermined. Germline assignment: CDR1 LGHNA and CDR2 YSLEER. The CDR3 extends over 12 amino acids. V lost 0 bases, J lost 8 bases, and 6 bases lay in between. The CDR3 loop is CASSQESGTQYF. DNA for the CDR3: TGCGCCAGCAGCCAAGAATCGGGTACGCAGTATTTT.